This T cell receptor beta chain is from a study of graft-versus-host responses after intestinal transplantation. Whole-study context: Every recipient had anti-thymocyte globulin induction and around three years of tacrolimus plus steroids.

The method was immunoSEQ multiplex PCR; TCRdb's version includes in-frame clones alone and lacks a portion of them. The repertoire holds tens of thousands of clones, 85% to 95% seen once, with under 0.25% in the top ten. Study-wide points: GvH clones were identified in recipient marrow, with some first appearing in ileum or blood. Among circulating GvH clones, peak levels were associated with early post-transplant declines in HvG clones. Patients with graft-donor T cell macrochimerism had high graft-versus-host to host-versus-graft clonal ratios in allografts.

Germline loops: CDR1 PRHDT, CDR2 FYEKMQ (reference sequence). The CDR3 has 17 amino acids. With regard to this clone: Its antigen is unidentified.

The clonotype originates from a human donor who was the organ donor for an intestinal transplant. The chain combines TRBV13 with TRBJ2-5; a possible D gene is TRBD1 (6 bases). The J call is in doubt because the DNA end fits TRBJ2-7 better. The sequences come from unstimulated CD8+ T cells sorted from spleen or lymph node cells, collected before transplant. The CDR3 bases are TGTGCCAGCAGCTTAGACGTAGAGACAGGTACATCCTACGAGCAGTACTTC. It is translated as CASSLDVETGTSYEQYF.